The sequence of this T cell receptor beta chain was determined in a study of T cell repertoires in Merkel cell carcinoma (dated by TCRdb to about 2019). The study in broad terms: Patients who had received intralesional immunotherapy or systemic immune checkpoint blockade ahead of the biopsy were left out. MCPyV-specific clonotypes were initially defined through tetramer sorting, cloning and paired TCR sequencing of expanded tumor-infiltrating lymphocytes. A diagnosis of MCPyV-positive Merkel cell carcinoma and successful in vitro expansion of tumor-infiltrating lymphocytes were required for inclusion. Findings and caveats that apply to the study as a whole: No normal tissue biopsies were studied.

This clone was counted once. Its antigen specificity is not known. It has no much larger one-base neighbor in the sample; base qualities were not kept. Biopsy-confirmed MCPyV-positive Merkel cell carcinoma was present in the study subjects, and positive serum antibodies to T-antigen were found in every subject. Five or six adjacent 10-micron frozen tumor sections were used for genomic DNA extraction without cell sorting or culture. Roughly 5 x 5 x 5 mm of tumor biopsy tissue was frozen in optimal cutting temperature compound. In the frozen biopsy, scout sections stained with hematoxylin and eosin confirmed plenty of Merkel cell carcinoma along with infiltrating cells. Sequences MNHNS (CDR1) and SASEGT (CDR2) are obtained from the germline V gene. Inclusive of the bounding cysteine and phenylalanine, the CDR3 is 14 residues long. Of the read, only the CDR3 DNA is kept; its 42 bases are in frame from base 1. Cut back by 2 bases and 0 bases, the V and J ends lie 8 bases apart.

The immunoSEQ assay was used both to sequence TRB CDR3 from tumor genomic DNA and to process the resulting data. TCRdb's version of the immuneACCESS table is confined to in-frame rearrangements and falls short of the full clone set. An unresolved V gene accounts for under half of the shortfall where checked; the remainder is of unknown origin. Within this sample are about 15,000 clones, with approximately 80% of them counted one time only. The ten top clones hold 17% of the sample. The sequencing input was tumor tissue. Recombination connected TRBV6-1 to TRBJ2-7; a confident D gene designation cannot be given. The TCR comes from an adult with Merkel cell carcinoma. The CDR3 sequence is CASSELLFSYEQYF. The DNA is as follows: TGTGCCAGCAGTGAACTTCTCTTCTCCTACGAGCAGTACTTC.